This T cell receptor (beta chain) was obtained from a study of blood T cell repertoires in COVID-19. Sequencing used immunoSEQ multiplex PCR; TCRdb keeps in-frame clones, though not all of them. The data show approximately 80,000 clones, around 90% seen once. V gave up 3 bases and J gave up 2 bases, with 7 bases separating them. CDR1 is SGDLS and CDR2 is YYNGEE in the germline V gene. The CDR3 is 13 amino acids. The TCR comes from a human donor in a cohort sampled during active COVID-19. The specimen sequenced was peripheral blood. V gene TRBV9 combines with J gene TRBJ2-3; D unclear. CDR3 DNA sequence: TGTGCCAGCAGCGCTACCCCCACAGATACGCAGTATTTT. This encodes CASSATPTDTQYF.